The clone carrying this TCR beta chain was recorded at least ten times. The antigen remains unidentified. One entry per CDR3 protein results from TCRdb running MiXCR on the 5' RACE reads. This table has around 30,000 distinct CDR3 sequences, roughly 2.7% appearing once. The source of the sample is a study of neurological immune-mediated disorders. Overall study context: There were 34 multiple sclerosis patients. Of these, around 30 had relapsing-remitting MS and 3 had secondary progressive MS. Study-wide results and caveats: Among expanded clones, no CDR3 amino acid sequences were shared across subjects, a pattern suggesting private repertoires in all groups. One related-CDR3 cluster, which may be a signature, held the repertoires of 18 of 34 multiple sclerosis patients after phylogenetic grouping.

CDR1 and CDR2 (germline): SGHAT, FQDESV (reference sequence). J was trimmed by 5 bases and V by 4 bases; bases with no gene match: 5. The CDR3 totals 13 residues. The unsorted libraries originated from 2 million PBMCs kept at -80 C. The sequence was collected from a woman in her forties or fifties with multiple sclerosis. Sequenced sample: PBMCs. The rearrangement uses TRBV11-1 and TRBJ2-7, with 7 bases matching TRBD2. CDR3 residues: CASSSFGRNEQYF. In DNA form, the CDR3 reads TGTGCCAGCAGCTCATTCGGGAGGAACGAGCAGTACTTC.